The rows below give T cell receptor beta chains drawn from one sample of a study of vaccination and CD4 T cells after COVID-19. TCRdb re-analysed the PCR reads in MiXCR, keeping a single row per CDR3 protein. The profile shows about 20,000 distinct CDR3 sequences, around 52% of them singletons. These receptors have no identified antigens. The material sequenced was CD4+ T cells from blood, cultured in vitro. These TCRs come from a human donor who had recovered from COVID-19. Each CDR3 is given with its conserved first and last residue. The order of the fields is clone size, D gene, CDR3 length, J gene, V gene, CDR3 DNA, CDR3 protein. A D gene is named only where the DNA matches it firmly. Expanded clones get a size class; other rows say once, few or many, or leave the size out.

-,-,15,TRBJ2-5,TRBV7-9,TGTGCCAGCAGCCAAGCCGGGCCGCAACAAGAGACCCAGTACTTC,CASSQAGPQQETQYF
-,TRBD1,15,TRBJ2-5,TRBV20-1,TGCAGTGCTAGGGGGGGGACAGGGATCCAAGAGACCCAGTACTTC,CSARGGTGIQETQYF
-,TRBD2,12,TRBJ2-3,TRBV2,TGTGCCACGGGACTAGTTCAAGATACGCAGTATTTT,CATGLVQDTQYF
-,-,16,TRBJ1-5,TRBV6-1,TGTGCCAGCAGCGCTACGGGACCCCGGGGGCTCCGGCCCCAGCATTTT,CASSATGPRGLRPQHF
few,-,12,TRBJ2-1,TRBV20-1,TGCAGTGCTAAGGGATTGGGTCGGGGGCAGTTCTTC,CSAKGLGRGQFF
-,-,16,TRBJ1-3,TRBV20-1,TGCAGTGCCATGGCGGGGGGCGCAGTACCTGGAAACACCATATATTTT,CSAMAGGAVPGNTIYF
few,-,13,TRBJ2-5,TRBV7-9,TGTGCCAGCAAGATCGACAGCCAAGAGACCCAGTACTTC,CASKIDSQETQYF
-,TRBD2,16,TRBJ2-7,TRBV5-1,TGCGCCAGCAGCGCACTAGCGGGTGGCGCGCCCTACGAGCAGTACTTC,CASSALAGGAPYEQYF
few,-,13,TRBJ1-1,TRBV27,TGTGCCAGCAGTTTATCCTGGGGGACTGAAGCTTTCTTT,CASSLSWGTEAFF
-,-,15,TRBJ2-1,TRBV20-1,TGCAGTGCTGGGGGGCCCAGGAGGATGGGGAATGAGCAGTTCTTC,CSAGGPRRMGNEQFF
-,-,16,TRBJ2-7,TRBV6-1,TGTGCCAGCAGCCGCCCTTTCTCCCAAGGATGGAACGAGCAGTACTTC,CASSRPFSQGWNEQYF
-,-,13,TRBJ1-2,TRBV6-1,TGTGCCAGCAGTCCCACCCGAACAAGGGGCTACACCTTC,CASSPTRTRGYTF
-,-,14,TRBJ2-7,TRBV20-1,TGCAGTGCAAAGACACAGACCAGCTCCTACGAGCAGTACTTC,CSAKTQTSSYEQYF
-,-,11,TRBJ2-7,TRBV2,TGTGCCAGCACGGTGTCCTACGAGCAGTACTTC,CASTVSYEQYF
-,-,18,TRBJ1-6,TRBV11-2,TGTGCCAGCAGCTTAGTGTGGGACCGGAGCTCCTATAATTCACCCCTCCACTTT,CASSLVWDRSSYNSPLHF
-,-,16,TRBJ2-3,TRBV6-1,TGTGCCAGCAGTGAGACACAGGGAGGGGGCACAGATACGCAGTATTTT,CASSETQGGGTDTQYF
-,-,13,TRBJ1-1,TRBV5-1,TGCGCCAGCAGCTTATGGGGGAACACTGAAGCTTTCTTT,CASSLWGNTEAFF
-,TRBD1,16,TRBJ1-5,TRBV7-9,TGTGCCAGCAGCCCCGGACAGGGTGATAGCAATCAGCCCCAGCATTTT,CASSPGQGDSNQPQHF
-,TRBD1,16,TRBJ1-2,TRBV15,TGTGCCACCAGCAGAGATGGACAGGGCATTAACTATGGCTACACCTTC,CATSRDGQGINYGYTF
few,TRBD2,15,TRBJ2-2,TRBV20-1,TGCAGTGCTAGTCCAGCGGGGACGAACACCGGGGAGCTGTTTTTT,CSASPAGTNTGELFF
-,-,16,TRBJ2-3,TRBV7-2,TGTGCCAGCAGCTTAGTAAGTGGGGGCATAGCAGATACGCAGTATTTT,CASSLVSGGIADTQYF
-,TRBD2,16,TRBJ2-7,TRBV7-2,TGTGCCAGCAGCTTAATCGGACCCCACAGCGGGGACGAGCAGTACTTC,CASSLIGPHSGDEQYF
-,TRBD1,14,TRBJ1-1,TRBV19,TGTGCCAACCGCCGGGACAGGGCGAACACTGAAGCTTTCTTT,CANRRDRANTEAFF
-,TRBD1,21,TRBJ1-3,TRBV11-3,TGTGCCAGCAGCTTAGGCGGACCGGGACAGGCTACCCCCGCTTCTGGAAACACCATATATTTT,CASSLGGPGQATPASGNTIYF
few,-,12,TRBJ1-2,TRBV28,TGTGCCAGCAGTCCGCACGGGAATGGCTACACCTTC,CASSPHGNGYTF
-,-,23,TRBJ2-7,TRBV2,-,CASTNQTSMYLCVVGTGPDEQYF
-,-,17,TRBJ2-5,TRBV7-2,TGTGCCAGCAGCTTCCGAAGTCGGGGCATAGCGGAAGAGACCCAGTACTTC,CASSFRSRGIAEETQYF
few,TRBD2,16,TRBJ2-5,TRBV28,TGTGCCAGCAGTTATACTCCCGGGGGGACTAAGGAGACCCAGTACTTC,CASSYTPGGTKETQYF
-,-,15,TRBJ2-1,TRBV15,TGTGCCACCAGCAAGGACGGACGGACGAGGGGGGAGCAGTTCTTC,CATSKDGRTRGEQFF
few,TRBD1,17,TRBJ2-4,TRBV24-1,TGTGCCACCAGTGTCATAGGGACAGGGTTAGCCAAAAACATTCAGTACTTC,CATSVIGTGLAKNIQYF
large,-,16,TRBJ1-1,TRBV7-2,TGTGCCAGCACCCCCTTGGGGGGGACGGATAACACTGAAGCTTTCTTT,CASTPLGGTDNTEAFF
-,-,15,TRBJ2-5,TRBV5-4,TGTGCCAGCAGCTTATGGGTTGCGCGACAAGAGACCCAGTACTTC,CASSLWVARQETQYF
-,-,12,TRBJ1-1,TRBV5-1,TGCGCCAGCAGGATGGGTAACACTGAAGCTTTCTTT,CASRMGNTEAFF